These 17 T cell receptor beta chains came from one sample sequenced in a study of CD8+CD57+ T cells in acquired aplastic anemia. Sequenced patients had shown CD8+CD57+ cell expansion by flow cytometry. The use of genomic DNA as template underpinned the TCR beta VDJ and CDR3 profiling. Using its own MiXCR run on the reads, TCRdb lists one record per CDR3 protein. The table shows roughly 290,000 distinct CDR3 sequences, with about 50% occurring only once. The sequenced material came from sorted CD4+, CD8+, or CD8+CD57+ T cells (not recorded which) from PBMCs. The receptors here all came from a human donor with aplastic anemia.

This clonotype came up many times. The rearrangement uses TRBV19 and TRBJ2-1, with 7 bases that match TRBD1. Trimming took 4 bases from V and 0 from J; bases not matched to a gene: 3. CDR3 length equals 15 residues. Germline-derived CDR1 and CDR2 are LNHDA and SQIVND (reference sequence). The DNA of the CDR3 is TGTGCCAGTAGTAAACAGGGGAGCTCCTACAATGAGCAGTTCTTC. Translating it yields CASSKQGSSYNEQFF.

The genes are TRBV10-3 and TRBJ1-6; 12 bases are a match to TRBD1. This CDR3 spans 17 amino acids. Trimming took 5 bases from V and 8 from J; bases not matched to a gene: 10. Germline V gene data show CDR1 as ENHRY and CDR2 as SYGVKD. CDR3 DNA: TGTGCCATCAGTCCTATGGCGGGGGACAGGGGGCATTCACCCCTCCACTTT. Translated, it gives CAISPMAGDRGHSPLHF.

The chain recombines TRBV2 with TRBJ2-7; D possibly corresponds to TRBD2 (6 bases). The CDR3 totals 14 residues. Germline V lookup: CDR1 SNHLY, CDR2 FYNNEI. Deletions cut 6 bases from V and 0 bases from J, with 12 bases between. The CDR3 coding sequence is TGTGCCAGCAGGCGGGACGGTACCTCCTACGAGCAGTACTTC. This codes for CASRRDGTSYEQYF.

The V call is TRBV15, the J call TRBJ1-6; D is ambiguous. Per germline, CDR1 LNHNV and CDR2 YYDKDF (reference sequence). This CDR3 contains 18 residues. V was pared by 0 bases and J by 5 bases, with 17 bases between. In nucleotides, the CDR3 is TGTGCCACCAGCAGAGATCCCCAGGCCGGGATAGATAATTCACCCCTCCACTTT. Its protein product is CATSRDPQAGIDNSPLHF.

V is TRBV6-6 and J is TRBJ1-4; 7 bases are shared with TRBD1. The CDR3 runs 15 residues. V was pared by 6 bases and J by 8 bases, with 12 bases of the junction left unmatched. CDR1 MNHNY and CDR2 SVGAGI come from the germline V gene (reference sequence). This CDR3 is CASRRDRTEREKLFF. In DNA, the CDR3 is TGTGCCAGCAGAAGGGACAGAACGGAGAGGGAAAAACTGTTTTTT.

In nucleotides, the CDR3 is TGTGCCAGCAGCTTAGCGGTCTTTACAGGGGAGCTGTTTTTT. Its translation: CASSLAVFTGELFF. The genes are TRBV7-9 and TRBJ2-2; D is undetermined. V dropped 0 bases and J dropped 8 bases, with 10 bases sitting between them. There are 14 residues in the CDR3. From germline, CDR1 is SEHNR and CDR2 FQNEAQ (reference sequence).

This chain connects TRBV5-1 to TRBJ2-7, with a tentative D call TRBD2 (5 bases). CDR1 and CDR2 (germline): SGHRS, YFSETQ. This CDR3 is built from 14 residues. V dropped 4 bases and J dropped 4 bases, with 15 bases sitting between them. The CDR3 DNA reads TGCGCCAGCAGCCCCCGACGAAGCGGTTACGAGCAGTACTTC. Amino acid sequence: CASSPRRSGYEQYF.

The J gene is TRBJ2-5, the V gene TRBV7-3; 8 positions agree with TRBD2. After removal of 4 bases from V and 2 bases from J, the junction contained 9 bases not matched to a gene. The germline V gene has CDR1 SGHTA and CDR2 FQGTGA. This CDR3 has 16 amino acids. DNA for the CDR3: TGTGCCAGCAGCTCGGGGGGGGACATCCCGCAAGAGACCCAGTACTTC. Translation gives CASSSGGDIPQETQYF.

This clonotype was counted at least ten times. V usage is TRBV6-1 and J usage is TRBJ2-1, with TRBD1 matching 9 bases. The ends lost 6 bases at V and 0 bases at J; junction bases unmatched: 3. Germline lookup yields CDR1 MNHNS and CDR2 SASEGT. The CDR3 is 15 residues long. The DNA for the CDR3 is TGTGCCAGCAGCAGGACAGGGGACTCCTACAATGAGCAGTTCTTC. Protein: CASSRTGDSYNEQFF.

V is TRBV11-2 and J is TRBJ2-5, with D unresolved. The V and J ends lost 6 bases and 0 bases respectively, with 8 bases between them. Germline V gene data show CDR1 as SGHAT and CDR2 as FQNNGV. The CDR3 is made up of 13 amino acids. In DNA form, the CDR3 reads TGTGCCAGCAGTTTACCGTACCAAGAGACCCAGTACTTC. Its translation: CASSLPYQETQYF.

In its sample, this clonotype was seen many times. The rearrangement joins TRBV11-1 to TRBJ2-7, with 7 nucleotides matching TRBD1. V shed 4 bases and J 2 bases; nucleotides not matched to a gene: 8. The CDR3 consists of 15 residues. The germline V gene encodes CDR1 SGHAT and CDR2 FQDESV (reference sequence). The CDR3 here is CASSSPGQSPYEQYF. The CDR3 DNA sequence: TGTGCCAGCAGCTCGCCGGGACAGTCGCCCTACGAGCAGTACTTC.

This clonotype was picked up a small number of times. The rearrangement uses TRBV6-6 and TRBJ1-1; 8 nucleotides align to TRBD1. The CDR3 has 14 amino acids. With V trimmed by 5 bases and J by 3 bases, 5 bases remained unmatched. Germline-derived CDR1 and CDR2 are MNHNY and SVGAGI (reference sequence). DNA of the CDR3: TGTGCCAGCAGTCAGGGGGCGGGAGACACTGAAGCTTTCTTT. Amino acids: CASSQGAGDTEAFF.

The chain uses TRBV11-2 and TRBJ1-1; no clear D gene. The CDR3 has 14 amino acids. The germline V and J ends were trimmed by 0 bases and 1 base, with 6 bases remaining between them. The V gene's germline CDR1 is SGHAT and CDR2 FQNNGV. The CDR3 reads CASSLEIGNTEAFF. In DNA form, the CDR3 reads TGTGCCAGCAGCTTAGAAATAGGGAACACTGAAGCTTTCTTT.

CDR3: CASSLRAGGPDSYNEQFF. Here the CDR3 DNA reads TGTGCCAGCAGCTTAAGGGCAGGGGGTCCCGACTCCTACAATGAGCAGTTCTTC. This rearrangement joins TRBV7-6 to TRBJ2-1, with TRBD1 matching over 7 bases. The CDR3 is made up of 18 amino acids. After removal of 2 bases from V and 0 bases from J, the junction contained 10 bases not matched to a gene. Germline CDR1 is SGHVS and CDR2 is FNYEAQ.

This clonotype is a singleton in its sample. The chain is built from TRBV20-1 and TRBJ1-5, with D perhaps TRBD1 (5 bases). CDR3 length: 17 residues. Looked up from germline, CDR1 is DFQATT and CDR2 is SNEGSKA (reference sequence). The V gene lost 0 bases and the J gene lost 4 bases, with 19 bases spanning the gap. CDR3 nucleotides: TGCAGTGCTAGAGATAGGCTCGAGCGACAGTTTAATCAGCCCCAGCATTTT. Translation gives CSARDRLERQFNQPQHF.

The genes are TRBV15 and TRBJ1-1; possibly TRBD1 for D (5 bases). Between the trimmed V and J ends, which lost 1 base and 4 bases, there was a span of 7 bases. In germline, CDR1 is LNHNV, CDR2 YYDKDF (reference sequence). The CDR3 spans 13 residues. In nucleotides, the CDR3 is TGTGCCACCAGCAGAGGACAGCCCACTGAAGCTTTCTTT. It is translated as CATSRGQPTEAFF.

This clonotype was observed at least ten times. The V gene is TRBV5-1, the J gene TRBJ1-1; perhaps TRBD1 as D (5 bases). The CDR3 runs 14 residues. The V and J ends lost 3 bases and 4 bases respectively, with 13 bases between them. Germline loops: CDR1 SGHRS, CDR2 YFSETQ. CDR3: CASSSGTPGTEAFF. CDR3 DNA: TGCGCCAGCAGCTCCGGGACCCCGGGCACTGAAGCTTTCTTT.